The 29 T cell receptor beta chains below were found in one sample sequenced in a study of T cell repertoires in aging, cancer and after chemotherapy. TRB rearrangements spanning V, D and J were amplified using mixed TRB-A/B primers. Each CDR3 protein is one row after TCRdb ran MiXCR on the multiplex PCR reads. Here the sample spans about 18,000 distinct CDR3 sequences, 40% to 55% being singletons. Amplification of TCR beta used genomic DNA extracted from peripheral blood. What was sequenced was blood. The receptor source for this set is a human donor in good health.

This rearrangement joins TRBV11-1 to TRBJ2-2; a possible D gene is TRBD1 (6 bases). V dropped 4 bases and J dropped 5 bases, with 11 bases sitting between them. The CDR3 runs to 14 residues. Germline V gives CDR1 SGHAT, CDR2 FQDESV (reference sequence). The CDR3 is CASSSLQGTGELFF. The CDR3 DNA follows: TGTGCCAGCAGCTCTCTACAGGGAACCGGGGAGCTGTTTTTT.

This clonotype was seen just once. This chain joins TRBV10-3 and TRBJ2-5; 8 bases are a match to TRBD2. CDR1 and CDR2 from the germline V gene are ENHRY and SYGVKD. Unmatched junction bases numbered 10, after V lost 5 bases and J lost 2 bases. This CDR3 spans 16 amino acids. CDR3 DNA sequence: TGTGCCATCAGTCCCAGAGCGGGAGCAGTACAAGAGACCCAGTACTTC. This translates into CAISPRAGAVQETQYF.

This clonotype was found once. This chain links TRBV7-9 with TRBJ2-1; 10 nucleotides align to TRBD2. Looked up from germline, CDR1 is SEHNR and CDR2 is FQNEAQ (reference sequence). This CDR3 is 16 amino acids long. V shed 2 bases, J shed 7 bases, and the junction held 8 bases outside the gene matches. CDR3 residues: CASSLLAGVGWNEQFF. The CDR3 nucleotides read TGTGCCAGCAGCTTACTAGCGGGAGTAGGGTGGAATGAGCAGTTCTTC. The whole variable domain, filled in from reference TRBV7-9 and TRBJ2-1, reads DTGVSQNPRHKITKRGQNVTFRCDPISEHNRLYWYRQTLGQGPEFLTYFQNEAQLEKSRLLSDRFSAERPKGSFSTLEIQRTEQGDSAMYLCASSLLAGVGWNEQFFGPGTRLTVL.

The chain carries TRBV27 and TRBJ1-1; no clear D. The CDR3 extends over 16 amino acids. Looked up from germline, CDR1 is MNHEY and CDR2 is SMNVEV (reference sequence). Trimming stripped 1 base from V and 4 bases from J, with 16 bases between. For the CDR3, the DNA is TGTGCCAGCAGTTTATTGTCGGGCCGCCCTGGCACTGAAGCTTTCTTT. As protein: CASSLLSGRPGTEAFF.

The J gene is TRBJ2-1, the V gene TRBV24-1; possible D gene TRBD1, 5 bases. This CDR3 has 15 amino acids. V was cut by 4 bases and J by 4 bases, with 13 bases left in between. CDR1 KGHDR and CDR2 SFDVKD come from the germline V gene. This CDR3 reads CATSDRQYRYNEQFF. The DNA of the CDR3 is TGTGCCACCAGTGACCGACAGTACAGATACAATGAGCAGTTCTTC.

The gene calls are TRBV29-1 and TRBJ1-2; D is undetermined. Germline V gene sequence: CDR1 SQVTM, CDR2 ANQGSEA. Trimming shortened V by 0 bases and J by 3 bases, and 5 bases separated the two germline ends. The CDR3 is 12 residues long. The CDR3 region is CSVEDQDYGYTF. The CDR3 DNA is TGCAGCGTTGAAGATCAGGACTATGGCTACACCTTC.

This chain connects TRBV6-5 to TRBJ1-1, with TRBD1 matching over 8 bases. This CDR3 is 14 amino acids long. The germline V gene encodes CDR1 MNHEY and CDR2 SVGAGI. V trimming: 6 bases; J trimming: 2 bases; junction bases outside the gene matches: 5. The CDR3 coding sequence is TGTGCCAGCAGCCGCGACAGGGGCAACACTGAAGCTTTCTTT. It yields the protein CASSRDRGNTEAFF.

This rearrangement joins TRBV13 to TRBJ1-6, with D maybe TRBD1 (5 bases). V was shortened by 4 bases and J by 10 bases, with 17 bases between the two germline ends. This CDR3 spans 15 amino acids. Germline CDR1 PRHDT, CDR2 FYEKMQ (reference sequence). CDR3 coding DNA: TGTGCCAGCAGCTACCGCAGGGAAAAGAAATCACCCCTCCACTTT. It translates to CASSYRREKKSPLHF.

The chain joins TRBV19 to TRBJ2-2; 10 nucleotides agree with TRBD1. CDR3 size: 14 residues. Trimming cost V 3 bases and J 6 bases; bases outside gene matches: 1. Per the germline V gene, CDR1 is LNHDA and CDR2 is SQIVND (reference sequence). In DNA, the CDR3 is TGTGCCAGTAGTATGACAGGGGGCTCCGGGGAGCTGTTTTTT. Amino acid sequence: CASSMTGGSGELFF.

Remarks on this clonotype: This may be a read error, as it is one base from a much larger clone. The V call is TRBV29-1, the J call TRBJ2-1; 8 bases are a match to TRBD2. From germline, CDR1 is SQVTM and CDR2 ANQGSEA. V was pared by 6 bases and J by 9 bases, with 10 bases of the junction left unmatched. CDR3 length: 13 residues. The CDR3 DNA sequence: TGCAGCGTCGGGACTAGGGGGAGCCGTGAGCAGTTCTTC. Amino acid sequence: CSVGTRGSREQFF.

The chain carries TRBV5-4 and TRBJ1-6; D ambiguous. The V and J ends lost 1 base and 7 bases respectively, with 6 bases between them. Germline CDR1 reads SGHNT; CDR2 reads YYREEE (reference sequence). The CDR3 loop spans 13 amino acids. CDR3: CASSLNSNSPLHF. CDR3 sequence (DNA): TGTGCCAGCAGCTTGAATTCCAATTCACCCCTCCACTTT.

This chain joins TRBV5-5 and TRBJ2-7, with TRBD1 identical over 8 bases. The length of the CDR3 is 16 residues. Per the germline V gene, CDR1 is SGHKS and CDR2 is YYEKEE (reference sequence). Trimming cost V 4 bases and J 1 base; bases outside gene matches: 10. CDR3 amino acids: CASSQDRTGPSYEQYF. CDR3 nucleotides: TGTGCCAGCAGCCAGGACAGGACAGGGCCTTCCTACGAGCAGTACTTC.

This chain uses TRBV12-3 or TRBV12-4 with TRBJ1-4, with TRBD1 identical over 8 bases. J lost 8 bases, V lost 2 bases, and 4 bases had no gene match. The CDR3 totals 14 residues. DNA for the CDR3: TGTGCCAGCAGTTTAATAACAGGGGGAGAAAAACTGTTTTTT. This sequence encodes CASSLITGGEKLFF.

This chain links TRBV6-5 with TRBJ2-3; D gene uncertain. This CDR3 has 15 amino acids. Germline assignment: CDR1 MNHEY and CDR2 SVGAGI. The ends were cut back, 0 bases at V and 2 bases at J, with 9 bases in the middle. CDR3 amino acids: CASSYSETNTDTQYF. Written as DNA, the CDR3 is TGTGCCAGCAGTTACTCGGAAACCAACACAGATACGCAGTATTTT.

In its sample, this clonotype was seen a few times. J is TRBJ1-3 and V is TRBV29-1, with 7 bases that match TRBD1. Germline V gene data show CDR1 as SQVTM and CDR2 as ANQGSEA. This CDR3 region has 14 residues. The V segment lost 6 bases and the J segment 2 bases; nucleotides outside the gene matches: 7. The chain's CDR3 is CSVGQGGTGNTIYF. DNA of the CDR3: TGCAGCGTCGGCCAGGGGGGAACTGGAAACACCATATATTTT.

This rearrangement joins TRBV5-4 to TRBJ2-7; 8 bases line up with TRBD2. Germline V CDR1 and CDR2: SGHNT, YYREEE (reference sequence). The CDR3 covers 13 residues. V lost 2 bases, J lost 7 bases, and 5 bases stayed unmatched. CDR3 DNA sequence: TGTGCCAGCAGCTTCGGACTAGCTCGGGAGCAGTACTTC. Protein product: CASSFGLAREQYF.

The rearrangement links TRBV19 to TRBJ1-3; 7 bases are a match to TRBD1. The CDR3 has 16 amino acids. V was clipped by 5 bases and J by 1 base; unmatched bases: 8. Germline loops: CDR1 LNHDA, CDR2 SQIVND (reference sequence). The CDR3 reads CASSPRQGESGNTIYF. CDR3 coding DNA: TGTGCCAGTAGTCCACGCCAGGGGGAGTCTGGAAACACCATATATTTT.

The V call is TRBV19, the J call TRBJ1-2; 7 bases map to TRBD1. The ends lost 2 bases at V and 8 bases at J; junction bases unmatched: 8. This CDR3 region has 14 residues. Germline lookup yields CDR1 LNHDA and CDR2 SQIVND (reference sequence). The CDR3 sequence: CASSIRGTEGGYTF. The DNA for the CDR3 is TGTGCCAGTAGTATAAGAGGGACAGAAGGAGGCTACACCTTC. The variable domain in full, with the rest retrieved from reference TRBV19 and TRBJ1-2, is DGGITQSPKYLFRKEGQNVTLSCEQNLNHDAMYWYRQDPGQGLRLIYYSQIVNDFQKGDIAEGYSVSREKKESFPLTVTSAQKNPTAFYLCASSIRGTEGGYTFGSGTRLTVV.

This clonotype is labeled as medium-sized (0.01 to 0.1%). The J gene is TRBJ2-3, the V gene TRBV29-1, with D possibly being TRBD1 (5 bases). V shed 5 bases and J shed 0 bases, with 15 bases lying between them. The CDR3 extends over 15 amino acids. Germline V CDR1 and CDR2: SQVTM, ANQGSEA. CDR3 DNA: TGCAGCGTTCGTGGGGCCGCGACTAGCACAGATACGCAGTATTTT. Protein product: CSVRGAATSTDTQYF.

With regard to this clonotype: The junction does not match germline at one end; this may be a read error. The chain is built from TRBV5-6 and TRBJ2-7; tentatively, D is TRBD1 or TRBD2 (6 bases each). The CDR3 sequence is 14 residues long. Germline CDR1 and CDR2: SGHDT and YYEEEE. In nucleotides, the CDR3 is TGTGCCAGCAGCGGGGGGCGGGACCCCTACGATCAGTACTTC. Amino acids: CASSGGRDPYDQYF.

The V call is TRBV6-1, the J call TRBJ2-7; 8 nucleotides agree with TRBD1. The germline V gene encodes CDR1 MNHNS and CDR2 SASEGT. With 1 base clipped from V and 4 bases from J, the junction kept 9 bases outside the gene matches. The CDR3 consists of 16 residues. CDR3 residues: CASSEGRAGGGYEQYF. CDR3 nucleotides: TGTGCCAGCAGTGAAGGGAGGGCAGGGGGCGGTTACGAGCAGTACTTC.

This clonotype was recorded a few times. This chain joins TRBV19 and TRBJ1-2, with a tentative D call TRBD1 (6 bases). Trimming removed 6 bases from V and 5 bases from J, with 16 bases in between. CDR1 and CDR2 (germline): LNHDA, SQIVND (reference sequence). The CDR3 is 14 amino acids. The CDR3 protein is CASSLGGQPYGYTF. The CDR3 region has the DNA TGTGCCAGTAGCCTCGGAGGACAGCCTTATGGCTACACCTTC.

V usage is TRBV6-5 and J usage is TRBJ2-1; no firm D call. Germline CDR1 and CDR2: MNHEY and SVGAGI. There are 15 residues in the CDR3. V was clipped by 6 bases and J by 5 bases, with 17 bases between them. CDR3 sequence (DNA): TGTGCCAGCAGATATTCCCCGGCGGCTAACAATGAGCAGTTCTTC. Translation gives CASRYSPAANNEQFF.

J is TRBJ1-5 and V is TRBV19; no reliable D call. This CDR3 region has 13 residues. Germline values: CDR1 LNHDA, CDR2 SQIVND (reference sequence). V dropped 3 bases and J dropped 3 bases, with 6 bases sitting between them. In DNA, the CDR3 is TGTGCCAGTAGTATTAATTTCAATCAGCCCCAGCATTTT. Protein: CASSINFNQPQHF.

The CDR3 reads CSVEQGNTDTQYF. CDR3 nucleotides: TGCAGCGTTGAACAGGGGAACACAGATACGCAGTATTTT. The chain is built from TRBV29-1 and TRBJ2-3; the D gene is possibly TRBD1 (6 bases). Trimming pared 2 bases from V and 2 bases from J, leaving 8 bases between. CDR1 is SQVTM, CDR2 ANQGSEA, per germline. The CDR3 loop spans 13 amino acids.

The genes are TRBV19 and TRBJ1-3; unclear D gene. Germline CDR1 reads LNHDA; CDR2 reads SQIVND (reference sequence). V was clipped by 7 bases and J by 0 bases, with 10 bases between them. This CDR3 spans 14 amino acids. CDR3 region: CASMRLSSGNTIYF. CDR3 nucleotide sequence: TGTGCCAGTATGCGTCTCTCCTCTGGAAACACCATATATTTT.

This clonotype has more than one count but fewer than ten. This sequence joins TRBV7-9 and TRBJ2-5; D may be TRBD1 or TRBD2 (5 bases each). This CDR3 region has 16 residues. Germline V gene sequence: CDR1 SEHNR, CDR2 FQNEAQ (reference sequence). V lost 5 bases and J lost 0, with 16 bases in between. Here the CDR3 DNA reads TGTGCCAGCAGCCATGTCGGGGACGCGTACCAAGAGACCCAGTACTTC. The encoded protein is CASSHVGDAYQETQYF.

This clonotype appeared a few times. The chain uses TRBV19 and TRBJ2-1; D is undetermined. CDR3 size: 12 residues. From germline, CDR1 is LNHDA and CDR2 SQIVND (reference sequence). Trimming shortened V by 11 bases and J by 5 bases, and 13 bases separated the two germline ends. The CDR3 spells CAWGAGDNEQFF. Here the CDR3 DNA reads TGTGCCTGGGGTGCCGGAGACAATGAGCAGTTCTTC.

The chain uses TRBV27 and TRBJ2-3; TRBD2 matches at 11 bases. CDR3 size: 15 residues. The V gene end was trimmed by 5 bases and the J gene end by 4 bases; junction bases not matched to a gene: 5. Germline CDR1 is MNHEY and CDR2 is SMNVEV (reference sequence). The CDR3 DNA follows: TGTGCCAGCAGTACTAGCGGGAGTTACGCAGATACGCAGTATTTT. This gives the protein CASSTSGSYADTQYF.